This TCR beta chain was profiled in a study of radiotherapy plus CTLA-4 blockade in lung cancer. Whole-study context: Disease control was achieved by about 29% of patients, and objective responses by less than 20%.

V was cut by 2 bases and J by 5 bases, with 11 bases left in between. The CDR3 totals 14 residues. Germline V gene lookup returns CDR1 SGHAT and CDR2 FQNNGV. General study results and limits: Blood-borne expansion of tumor-derived TCR clones followed radiotherapy plus ipilimumab.

Details on this clone: No antigen is known for it.

Repertoires were generated with immunoSEQ multiplex PCR, while TCRdb's copy carries only in-frame clones and drops some. The data hold nearly 95,000 clones, with around 80% observed a single time. The sequenced sample was peripheral blood, obtained from a patient treated with radiotherapy plus ipilimumab. The V call is TRBV11-2, the J call TRBJ2-3; a possible D gene is TRBD1 (6 bases). The sequence derives from a human donor with non-small cell lung cancer that progressed on radiotherapy plus ipilimumab. DNA for the CDR3: TGTGCCAGCAGCTTATTTTCAGGGGTAGATACGCAGTATTTT. Translating gives CASSLFSGVDTQYF. Drawing the rest from reference TRBV11-2 and TRBJ2-3, the complete variable domain is EAGVAQSPRYKIIEKRQSVAFWCNPISGHATLYWYQQILGQGPKLLIQFQNNGVVDDSQLPKDRFSAERLKGVDSTLKIQPAKLEDSAVYLCASSLFSGVDTQYFGPGTRLTVL.